This entry is about one TCR beta chain. What it binds is unknown. At one end the junction does not follow the germline gene, possibly because of a read error. Sample time point: week 11, during vaccination. Vaccination used 300 ug of mutant IDH1 20-mer peptide per dose, with topical imiquimod. These data come from a study of a mutant IDH1 vaccine in newly diagnosed glioma. In germline, CDR1 is KGHSH, CDR2 LQKENI. The CDR3 has 16 residues. Generated by immunoSEQ multiplex PCR, the TCRdb table keeps only in-frame clones and is missing some. The table shows some 120,000 clones, with over 75% occurring only once.

The receptor's source is a man in his forties or fifties with glioma. The chain joins TRBV18 to TRBJ2-3; 13 nucleotides align to TRBD2. The sequenced sample was PBMCs, obtained from a glioma patient whose treatment included an IDH1 peptide vaccine. The CDR3 loop is CASSPLAGGDTDTQYF. The CDR3 DNA reads as TGTGCCAGCTCCCCACTAGCGGGAGGGGACACAGATACGCAGTATTTT.